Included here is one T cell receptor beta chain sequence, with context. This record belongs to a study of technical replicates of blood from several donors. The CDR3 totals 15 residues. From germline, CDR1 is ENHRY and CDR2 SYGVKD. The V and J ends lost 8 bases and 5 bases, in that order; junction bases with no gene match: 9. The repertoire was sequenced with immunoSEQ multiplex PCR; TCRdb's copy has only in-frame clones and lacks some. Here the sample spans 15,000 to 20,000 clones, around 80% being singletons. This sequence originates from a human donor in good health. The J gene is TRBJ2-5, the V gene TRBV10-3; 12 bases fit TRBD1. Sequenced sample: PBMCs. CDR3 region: CAIQAGQGARETQYF. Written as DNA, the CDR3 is TGTGCCATCCAGGCGGGACAGGGGGCGAGGGAGACCCAGTACTTC.